What follows are 5 T cell receptor beta chains derived from one specimen sequenced in a study of T-cell reconstitution after alpha-beta-depleted transplantation in children. During its preparation, the TCRbeta library received unique molecular identifiers. TCRdb analysed the PCR reads with MiXCR anew, one entry per CDR3 protein. The profile shows 540,000 or so distinct CDR3 sequences, 20% to 25% of them singletons. The sample was PBMCs, mostly from graft donor cells, taken 360 days after TCRalphabeta/CD19-depleted stem cell transplant. The receptors come from a boy in the first two years of life who had a stem cell transplant for acute myeloid leukemia, so the T cells may come from the graft donor.

There are many counts of this clonotype. The genes are TRBV20-1 and TRBJ2-7; D is uncertain. V lost 6 bases, J lost 3 bases, and 9 bases lay in between. Germline values: CDR1 DFQATT, CDR2 SNEGSKA (reference sequence). The length of the CDR3 is 11 residues. CDR3 sequence reads: CSAKEYYEQYF. The CDR3 nucleotides read TGCAGTGCCAAGGAATACTACGAGCAGTACTTC.

This clonotype was recorded many times. The J gene is TRBJ2-3, the V gene TRBV9; D call uncertain. Per germline, CDR1 SGDLS and CDR2 YYNGEE. Trimming removed 3 bases from V and 1 base from J, with 15 bases in between. This CDR3 is built from 16 residues. CDR3 loop: CASSAFDLSGTDTQYF. The CDR3, as DNA: TGTGCCAGCAGCGCATTTGACCTCTCCGGCACAGATACGCAGTATTTT.

This clonotype has ten or more counts. The rearrangement joins TRBV4-3 to TRBJ2-4; D ambiguous. Germline CDR1 LGHNA, CDR2 YSLEER. V gave up 0 bases and J gave up 12 bases, with 9 bases separating them. The CDR3 consists of 12 residues. The CDR3 coding sequence is TGCGCCAGCAGCCAAGATCTAGGGAATCAGTACTTC. Protein product: CASSQDLGNQYF.

This clonotype was seen a handful of times. The gene calls are TRBV10-3 and TRBJ2-1, with D perhaps given as TRBD1 or TRBD2 (7 bases each). Trimming pared 3 bases from V and 6 bases from J, leaving 21 bases between. CDR1 is ENHRY, CDR2 SYGVKD, per germline. The CDR3 is made up of 17 amino acids. CDR3 nucleotide sequence: TGTGCCATCAGTGACCCTGTAGGGGGGGCAGGGGGCAATGAGCAGTTCTTC. It specifies CAISDPVGGAGGNEQFF.

The rearrangement uses TRBV2 and TRBJ2-6; D is ambiguous. CDR3 length equals 15 residues. Trimming took off 4 bases at V and 4 bases at J, with 11 bases between the two ends. CDR1 and CDR2 from the germline V gene are SNHLY and FYNNEI. CDR3 protein: CASSVQASGANVLTF. CDR3 bases: TGTGCCAGCAGTGTGCAAGCGAGCGGGGCCAACGTCCTGACTTTC.